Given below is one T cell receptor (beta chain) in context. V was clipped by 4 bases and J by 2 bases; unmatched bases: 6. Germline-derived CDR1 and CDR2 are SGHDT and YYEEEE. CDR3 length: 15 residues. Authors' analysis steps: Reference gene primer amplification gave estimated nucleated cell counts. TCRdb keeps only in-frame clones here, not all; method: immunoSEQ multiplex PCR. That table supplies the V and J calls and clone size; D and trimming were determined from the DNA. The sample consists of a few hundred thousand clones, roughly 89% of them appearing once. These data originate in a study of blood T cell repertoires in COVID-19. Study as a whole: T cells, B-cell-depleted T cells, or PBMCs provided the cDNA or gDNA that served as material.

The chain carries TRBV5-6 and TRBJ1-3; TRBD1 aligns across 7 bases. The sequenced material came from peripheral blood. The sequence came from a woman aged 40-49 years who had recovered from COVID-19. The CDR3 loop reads CASSTRQGAGNTIYF. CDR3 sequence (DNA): TGTGCCAGCAGCACCCGCCAGGGGGCTGGAAACACCATATATTTT.